A selection of T cell receptor beta chains follows, all from one sample in a study of cytomegalovirus exposure and HLA in healthy donors. The repertoire was sequenced with immunoSEQ multiplex PCR; TCRdb's copy has only in-frame clones and lacks some. The sample contains approximately 160,000 clones, over 70% of which appear only once. Sequencing input: PBMCs. Receptors were obtained from a man aged 25 to 40 in good health and CMV-seropositive. Each CDR3 is given with its conserved first and last residue. The D gene is left open where the match is weak. Rows may omit the clone size; those that give it use once, few, many or a size class.

v_gene	j_gene	abundance	d_gene	CDR3aa	CDR3nt
TRBV29-1	TRBJ2-7	.	TRBD1	CSVGDSLAYEQYF	TGCAGCGTGGGGGACAGCCTAGCCTACGAGCAGTACTTC
TRBV28	TRBJ2-3	.	.	CASSLSGSSTDTQYF	TGTGCCAGCAGTTTAAGCGGTTCGTCCACAGATACGCAGTATTTT
TRBV30	TRBJ1-2	few	TRBD1	CAWSPYRQGAIVGYGYTF	TGTGCCTGGAGCCCCTATCGACAGGGGGCTATCGTAGGCTATGGCTACACCTTC
TRBV19	TRBJ1-6	.	.	CASSTTGMRDSPLHF	TGTGCCAGTAGTACGACAGGTATGAGGGATTCACCCCTCCACTTT
TRBV14	TRBJ1-1	.	TRBD1	CASSPTTGKNTEAFF	TGTGCCAGCAGCCCAACGACAGGGAAGAACACTGAAGCTTTCTTT
TRBV5-1	TRBJ2-3	.	TRBD2	CASSSNGREGLDTQYF	TGCGCCAGCAGCTCAAACGGGCGGGAGGGCCTCGATACGCAGTATTTT
TRBV18	TRBJ1-1	.	.	CASSPPLGAGTEAFF	TGTGCCAGCTCACCACCGTTGGGGGCCGGCACTGAAGCTTTCTTT
TRBV9	TRBJ1-3	.	.	CASSPETGLSGNTIYF	TGTGCCAGCAGCCCCGAGACAGGCCTCTCTGGAAACACCATATATTTT
TRBV6-6	TRBJ2-7	.	.	CASSPLGYSSYEQYF	TGTGCCAGCAGCCCCCTGGGCTACAGCTCCTACGAGCAGTACTTC
TRBV18	TRBJ1-1	.	TRBD1	CASSPRQGTGTGGSGNTEAFF	TGTGCCAGCTCACCTCGACAGGGAACCGGGACAGGGGGAAGCGGTAACACTGAAGCTTTCTTT
TRBV5-1	TRBJ1-1	.	.	CASSYLGGTEAFF	TGCGCCAGCAGTTATCTCGGGGGGACTGAAGCTTTCTTT
TRBV6-6	TRBJ1-2	.	TRBD1	CASRTGVIIYGYTF	TGTGCCAGCCGTACAGGGGTAATAATCTATGGCTACACCTTC
TRBV19	TRBJ1-5	.	TRBD1	CASSIRGDRANNQPQHF	TGTGCCAGTAGTATCAGGGGGGACAGGGCAAACAATCAGCCCCAGCATTTT
TRBV27	TRBJ1-2	.	.	CASASRGRDYGYTF	TGTGCCAGCGCTTCGAGGGGGAGGGACTATGGCTACACCTTC
TRBV7-9	TRBJ1-5	.	TRBD1	CSSSPGGGYSNQPQHF	TGTTCCAGCAGCCCAGGGGGCGGGTATAGCAATCAGCCCCAGCATTTT
TRBV10-3	TRBJ2-7	.	TRBD1	CAISLGTGTYEQYF	TGTGCCATCAGCCTCGGGACAGGGACCTACGAGCAGTACTTC
TRBV28	TRBJ1-4	.	.	CASSFLLRPGATNEKLFF	TGTGCCAGCAGTTTCCTCCTTCGACCCGGAGCAACTAATGAAAAACTGTTTTTT
TRBV7-6	TRBJ2-5	.	.	CASSLGLAGIAETQYF	TGTGCCAGCAGCTTAGGGCTTGCGGGAATAGCAGAGACCCAGTACTTC
TRBV5-1	TRBJ2-5	.	.	CASSQDSTQETQYF	TGCGCCAGCAGTCAGGACAGTACTCAAGAGACCCAGTACTTC
TRBV7-9	TRBJ1-5	few	.	CASSFSTGPGQPQHF	TGTGCCAGCAGCTTCTCAACAGGTCCTGGGCAGCCCCAGCATTTT
TRBV12-2	TRBJ1-5	.	.	CASPPWGQGGNQPQHF	TGTGCAAGTCCACCCTGGGGACAGGGGGGCAATCAGCCCCAGCATTTT
TRBV1	TRBJ2-7	.	.	CTSSQQTHVYEQYF	TGCACCAGCAGCCAACAGACTCACGTCTACGAGCAGTACTTC
TRBV11-3	TRBJ1-2	.	.	CASSLDPGQGGYTF	TGTGCCAGCAGCTTAGATCCCGGCCAGGGCGGCTACACCTTC
TRBV5-3	TRBJ2-7	.	.	CARREGDEQYF	TGTGCCAGAAGGGAAGGGGACGAGCAGTACTTC
TRBV28	TRBJ2-1	.	TRBD2	CASSLPAGWPYNEQFF	TGTGCCAGCAGTTTACCAGCGGGATGGCCTTACAATGAGCAGTTCTTC
TRBV5-4	TRBJ2-1	.	TRBD1	CATKTGGSGNEQFF	TGTGCCACCAAGACAGGGGGGAGTGGCAATGAGCAGTTCTTC
TRBV2	TRBJ1-1	once	TRBD1	CASSERGPDTEAFF	TGTGCCAGCAGTGAGAGGGGGCCGGACACTGAAGCTTTCTTT
TRBV2	TRBJ1-2	.	TRBD1	CASSVVGTDHNYGYTF	TGTGCCAGCAGTGTGGTGGGGACAGATCATAACTATGGCTACACCTTC
TRBV4-2	TRBJ2-3	.	TRBD2	CASSILAGVSTDTQYF	TGTGCCAGCAGCATACTAGCGGGAGTAAGCACAGATACGCAGTATTTT
TRBV7-2	TRBJ1-2	.	TRBD1	CASSLLRIGQGVSNYGYTF	TGTGCCAGCAGCTTATTACGGATAGGACAGGGGGTTTCTAACTATGGCTACACCTTC
TRBV2	TRBJ1-1	.	.	CASRIDSRFPEAFF	TGTGCCAGCAGGATCGACAGCCGTTTCCCTGAAGCTTTCTTT